This TCR beta chain was sequenced for a study of blood T cell repertoires in COVID-19. As for the study in general: Collection of acute and convalescent COVID-19 samples took place in the United States, Italy and Spain. Nucleic acid was either cDNA or gDNA, and it came from T cells, B-cell-depleted T cells, or PBMCs.

In the study's own analysis: Estimation of nucleated cell counts relied on the amplification of reference gene primers. Profiling relied on immunoSEQ multiplex PCR, and the TCRdb table lists in-frame clones only, not all of them. V and J calls and clone size are copied from that table; D and trimming were computed from the DNA. The sample has about 250,000 clones, 65% to 85% seen once. The CDR3 sequence is 12 residues long. The germline V and J ends were trimmed by 3 bases and 4 bases, with 6 bases remaining between them. The germline CDR1 and CDR2 sequences are PRHDT and FYEKMQ (reference sequence).

The chain carries TRBV13 and TRBJ1-2, with no clear D. This receptor was identified in a man aged 50 to 59 with active or convalescent COVID-19. The sample comprised peripheral blood. The CDR3 is CASSFSRYGYTF. CDR3 nucleotide sequence: TGTGCCAGCAGCTTTAGTCGCTATGGCTACACCTTC.